Each of the 13 T cell receptor beta chains below was sequenced from the same sample in a study of T cell responses to AZD1222 COVID-19 vaccine. Profiling relied on immunoSEQ multiplex PCR, and the TCRdb table lists in-frame clones only, not all of them. The table has 150,000 to 200,000 clones, roughly 94% seen once. The sample was peripheral blood, taken 28 days after the second AZD1222 dose. The receptors originated from an adult who received the AZD1222 COVID-19 vaccine.

The V gene is TRBV10-1, the J gene TRBJ2-3, with D unclear. This CDR3 spans 13 amino acids. Germline V CDR1 and CDR2: WNHNN, SYGVQD (reference sequence). Trimming removed 6 bases from V and 0 bases from J, with 7 bases in between. CDR3 residues: CASRAGSTDTQYF. The CDR3 region has the DNA TGCGCCAGCAGAGCCGGGAGCACAGATACGCAGTATTTT.

V usage is TRBV2 and J usage is TRBJ1-1, with D possibly being TRBD1 (6 bases). The germline V gene encodes CDR1 SNHLY and CDR2 FYNNEI. The length of the CDR3 is 14 residues. V was trimmed by 10 bases and J by 10 bases, leaving 25 bases between them. In DNA, the CDR3 is TGTGCCATCCCCCGGGTCGGGGGGCCACTTGGAGCTTTCTTT. Its protein is CAIPRVGGPLGAFF.

V and J are TRBV29-1 and TRBJ2-7; 14 positions agree with TRBD2. V lost 7 bases and J lost 0; bases outside the gene matches: 8. This CDR3 has 16 residues. In germline, CDR1 is SQVTM, CDR2 ANQGSEA. The CDR3 DNA reads TGCAGCGCCGGACTAGCGGGGGGTAGGAGCTCCTACGAGCAGTACTTC. This encodes CSAGLAGGRSSYEQYF.

This clone was found once. This sequence joins TRBV7-9 and TRBJ2-7; TRBD1 matches 9 bases. This CDR3 spans 14 amino acids. V was clipped by 5 bases and J by 4 bases; unmatched bases: 6. Germline V gene data show CDR1 as SEHNR and CDR2 as FQNEAQ (reference sequence). CDR3 amino acids: CASSQRQGGYEQYF. The CDR3 DNA is TGTGCCAGCAGCCAACGACAGGGGGGGTACGAGCAGTACTTC.

The chain links TRBV7-8 to TRBJ2-7, with 7 bases identical to TRBD2. This CDR3 spans 13 amino acids. The trim removed 6 bases at V and 3 bases at J, leaving 5 bases unmatched. Germline V gene data show CDR1 as SGHVS and CDR2 as FQNEAQ. The CDR3 here is CASSWGGGYEQYF. As DNA, the CDR3 is TGTGCCAGCAGTTGGGGGGGTGGCTACGAGCAGTACTTC.

Concerning this clone itself: Other DNA sequences in the same sample also yield this CDR3. This rearrangement joins TRBV5-1 to TRBJ2-1; perhaps TRBD2 as D (5 bases). CDR3 length equals 14 residues. Germline V gene data show CDR1 as SGHRS and CDR2 as YFSETQ. The ends were cut back, 1 base at V and 2 bases at J, with 7 bases in the middle. In DNA, the CDR3 is TGCGCCAGCAGCTTGACCGGGGCCTACAATGAGCAGTTCTTC. It encodes CASSLTGAYNEQFF.

The V and J genes are TRBV21-1 and TRBJ2-6; the D call in the table, TRBD2, was not verified against the DNA. TRBV21-1 is shown as a pseudogene. The CDR3 length is 14 residues. The CDR3 DNA reads as TGTGCCAGCAGCCGGAGCTCTGGGGCCAACGTCCTGACTTTC. This translates into CASSRSSGANVLTF.

The chain joins TRBV20-1 to TRBJ1-2; D is possibly TRBD1 (6 bases). There are 12 residues in the CDR3. Trimming shortened V by 3 bases and J by 6 bases, and 11 bases separated the two germline ends. CDR1 and CDR2 (germline): DFQATT, SNEGSKA (reference sequence). The CDR3 region has the DNA TGCAGTGCTAGTTCAGGGGTTGATGGCTACACCTTC. It codes for CSASSGVDGYTF.

The chain employs TRBV12-5 and TRBJ1-5; no definite D call. V was clipped by 0 bases and J by 7 bases, with 4 bases between them. The CDR3 runs to 12 residues. Per the germline V gene, CDR1 is LGHNT and CDR2 is FRNRAP. CDR3 in DNA: TGTGCTAGTGGTTTGGTACGGCAGCCCCAGCATTTT. Its protein is CASGLVRQPQHF.

In nucleotides, the CDR3 is TGCGCCAGCAGCTTGTGGGGGAATGAAAAACTGTTTTTT. It is translated as CASSLWGNEKLFF. The chain couples TRBV5-1 to TRBJ1-4, with D possibly matching TRBD1 (5 bases). V lost 1 base and J lost 5, with 6 bases in between. There are 13 residues in the CDR3. Germline assignment: CDR1 SGHRS and CDR2 YFSETQ.

V and J are TRBV19 and TRBJ1-5; D call uncertain. This CDR3 contains 14 residues. V was shortened by 6 bases and J by 4 bases, with 13 bases between the two germline ends. Germline V gives CDR1 LNHDA, CDR2 SQIVND (reference sequence). CDR3 bases: TGTGCCAGTAGAGACAATACTAGGAATCAGCCCCAGCATTTT. Amino acids: CASRDNTRNQPQHF.

The genes are TRBV9 and TRBJ2-7; the match to TRBD2 covers 13 bases. The CDR3 has 15 residues. CDR1 and CDR2 (germline): SGDLS, YYNGEE. Trimming took 2 bases from V and 2 from J; bases not matched to a gene: 1. The CDR3 DNA reads as TGTGCCAGCAGCGTCGGACTAGCGGGGGCCTACGAGCAGTACTTC. This gives the protein CASSVGLAGAYEQYF.

The chain has TRBV6-6 and TRBJ1-2, with unresolved D. The CDR3 loop spans 12 amino acids. CDR1 is MNHNY and CDR2 is SVGAGI in the germline V gene (reference sequence). V was pared by 9 bases and J by 5 bases, with 13 bases between. The CDR3 coding sequence is TGTGCCAGTGGAGTCGGAGAGTATGGCTACACCTTC. Its translation is CASGVGEYGYTF.